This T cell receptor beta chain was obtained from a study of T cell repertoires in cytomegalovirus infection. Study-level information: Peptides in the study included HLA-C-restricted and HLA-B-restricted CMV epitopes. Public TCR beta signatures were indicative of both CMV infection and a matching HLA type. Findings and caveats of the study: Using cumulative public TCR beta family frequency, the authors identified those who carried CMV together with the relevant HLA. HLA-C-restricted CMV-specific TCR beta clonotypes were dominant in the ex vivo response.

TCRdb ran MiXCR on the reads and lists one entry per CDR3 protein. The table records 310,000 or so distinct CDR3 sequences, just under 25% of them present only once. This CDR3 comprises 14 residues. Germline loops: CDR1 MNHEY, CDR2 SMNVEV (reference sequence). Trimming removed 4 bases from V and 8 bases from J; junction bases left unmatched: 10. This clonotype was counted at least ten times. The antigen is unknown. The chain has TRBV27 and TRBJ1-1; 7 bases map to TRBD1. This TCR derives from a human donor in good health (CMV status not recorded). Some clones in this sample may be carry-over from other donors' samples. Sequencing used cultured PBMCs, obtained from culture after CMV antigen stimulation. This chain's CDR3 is CASSSTPDREEAFF. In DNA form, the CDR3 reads TGTGCCAGCAGTTCTACTCCAGACAGGGAAGAAGCTTTCTTT.